These T cell receptor beta chains were read from a single sample in a study of T cell repertoires in cytomegalovirus infection. TCRdb re-called the reads through MiXCR, storing one row per CDR3 protein. Altogether more than 75,000 distinct CDR3 sequences are present, approximately 3.7% being singletons, with the ten largest covering approximately 4.6%. The sequenced sample was PBMCs. These receptors were obtained from a human donor in good health (CMV status not recorded). Some clones in this sample may be carry-over from other donors' samples. Each CDR3 is given with its conserved first and last residue. D genes are given only for firm matches. Not all rows give a size; the values are once, few, many and, for expanded clones, a class.

CDR3 length,clone size,V gene,J gene,D gene,CDR3 protein,CDR3 DNA
13,many,TRBV20-1,TRBJ1-6,-,CSAHTGANSPLHF,TGCAGTGCCCATACGGGGGCAAATTCACCCCTCCACTTT
12,many,TRBV7-2,TRBJ1-2,-,CASSWQGGSYTF,TGTGCCAGCAGCTGGCAGGGTGGAAGCTACACCTTC
19,many,TRBV28,TRBJ2-1,-,CASSLGSYTLAQSNNEQFF,TGTGCCAGCAGTTTAGGGTCCTACACACTAGCCCAGAGCAACAATGAGCAGTTCTTC
13,-,TRBV6-5,TRBJ2-1,-,CASSLRRINEQFF,TGTGCCAGCAGTTTAAGAAGGATTAATGAGCAGTTCTTC
12,many,TRBV6-1,TRBJ1-1,-,CASSEGGTEAFF,TGTGCCAGCAGTGAAGGGGGCACTGAAGCTTTCTTT
12,many,TRBV29-1,TRBJ2-6,-,CSVRTDDNVLTF,TGCAGCGTCCGGACCGACGACAACGTCCTGACTTTC
13,many,TRBV24-1,TRBJ2-3,-,CATSDFSTDTQYF,TGTGCCACCAGTGATTTCTCAACAGATACGCAGTATTTT
13,many,TRBV27,TRBJ2-7,-,CASSLWQGTEQYF,TGTGCCAGCAGTTTGTGGCAGGGTACCGAGCAGTACTTC
14,-,TRBV5-4,TRBJ1-6,-,CASSLESLNSPLHF,TGTGCCAGCAGCTTGGAATCTTTGAATTCACCCCTCCACTTT
14,many,TRBV4-3,TRBJ2-1,TRBD2,CASSQDGGANEQFF,TGCGCCAGCAGCCAAGACGGGGGGGCCAATGAGCAGTTCTTC
18,many,TRBV5-6,TRBJ1-1,TRBD1,CASSLLSRGTGARGEAFF,TGTGCCAGCAGCTTGTTGAGCAGGGGGACGGGTGCTCGGGGTGAAGCTTTCTTT
16,many,TRBV28,TRBJ1-1,TRBD1,CASSFGQGSGNTEAFF,TGTGCCAGCAGTTTCGGACAGGGGAGTGGGAACACTGAAGCTTTCTTT
12,many,TRBV28,TRBJ2-5,-,CASGRYQETQYF,TGTGCCAGCGGGAGATATCAAGAGACCCAGTACTTC
13,many,TRBV7-9,TRBJ1-1,TRBD1,CASSSETGSKAFF,TGTGCCAGCAGCTCAGAGACAGGGTCAAAAGCTTTCTTT
17,many,TRBV7-2,TRBJ2-1,TRBD2,CASSLRSASGGHNEQFF,TGTGCCAGCAGCTTAAGGTCGGCTAGCGGGGGTCACAATGAGCAGTTCTTC
16,many,TRBV6-5,TRBJ2-7,-,CASSYGSGGSSYEQYF,TGTGCCAGCAGTTACGGTTCGGGCGGCAGTTCCTACGAGCAGTACTTC
16,many,TRBV5-6,TRBJ2-1,TRBD2,CASSFRSGGVYNEQFF,TGTGCCAGCAGCTTTAGATCGGGGGGGGTGTACAATGAGCAGTTCTTC
20,many,TRBV14,TRBJ2-5,-,CASSHPDSQRPARIQETQYF,TGTGCCAGCAGCCACCCCGACTCACAGCGGCCCGCGCGTATTCAAGAGACCCAGTACTTC
13,many,TRBV7-2,TRBJ1-2,TRBD1,CASSLGQGDGYTF,TGTGCCAGCAGCTTAGGACAGGGGGATGGCTACACCTTC
15,many,TRBV7-9,TRBJ2-5,-,CASSRRPTRVETQYF,TGTGCCAGCAGCCGACGTCCAACTAGAGTAGAGACCCAGTACTTC
16,many,TRBV7-8,TRBJ1-3,-,CASSLERFGSGNTIYF,TGTGCCAGCAGCTTAGAGCGCTTTGGCTCTGGAAACACCATATATTTT
15,many,TRBV7-8,TRBJ2-7,TRBD2,CASSGSSGVFYEQYF,TGTGCCAGCAGCGGATCTAGCGGGGTATTCTACGAGCAGTACTTC
14,many,TRBV7-2,TRBJ2-5,-,CASSRDVRAETQYF,TGTGCCAGCAGCCGGGACGTCCGGGCAGAGACCCAGTACTTC
13,many,TRBV7-2,TRBJ1-1,-,CASSFGGGTEAFF,TGTGCCAGCAGCTTTGGGGGGGGCACTGAAGCTTTCTTT
15,many,TRBV7-6,TRBJ1-2,-,CASSPSGGPTRVTTF,TGTGCCAGCAGCCCCTCTGGGGGACCTACTAGAGTTACCACCTTC
16,many,TRBV6-2/TRBV6-3,TRBJ2-5,-,CASSYSAELPSETQYF,TGTGCCAGCAGTTACTCGGCCGAACTCCCGTCGGAGACCCAGTACTTC
15,many,TRBV7-2,TRBJ2-5,TRBD2,CASSLTSGDSETQYF,TGTGCCAGCAGCTTAACTAGCGGGGATTCGGAGACCCAGTACTTC
14,many,TRBV5-1,TRBJ2-7,-,CASSSENGPPAQYF,TGCGCCAGCAGCTCGGAAAACGGGCCACCGGCGCAGTACTTC
17,many,TRBV10-3,TRBJ2-3,TRBD2,CAISRTSGGAGTDTQYF,TGTGCCATTTCCCGGACTAGCGGGGGGGCCGGGACAGATACGCAGTATTTT
12,many,TRBV19,TRBJ1-1,-,CASRAVNTEAFF,TGTGCCAGTAGGGCAGTGAACACTGAAGCTTTCTTT
15,many,TRBV20-1,TRBJ1-5,-,CSANEQGQYSQPQHF,TGCAGTGCAAACGAACAGGGTCAGTATTCGCAGCCCCAGCATTTT
14,many,TRBV7-3,TRBJ1-5,-,CASSLWYRSKPQHF,TGTGCCAGCAGCTTATGGTACAGGTCTAAGCCCCAGCATTTT
14,many,TRBV6-2/TRBV6-3,TRBJ1-6,TRBD1,CASTTDRGSSPLHF,TGTGCCAGCACGACGGACAGGGGAAGTTCACCCCTCCACTTT
15,many,TRBV6-2/TRBV6-3,TRBJ2-7,TRBD1,CASSLPGQGNYEQYF,TGTGCCAGCAGCCTTCCGGGACAGGGAAACTACGAGCAGTACTTC
15,many,TRBV12-3/TRBV12-4,TRBJ1-5,TRBD1,CASRRTGDGNQPQHF,TGTGCCAGCAGGCGGACAGGGGACGGCAATCAGCCCCAGCATTTT
16,many,TRBV9,TRBJ2-1,TRBD2,CASSGDSLAGYNEQFF,TGTGCCAGCAGCGGGGACAGTCTAGCGGGGTACAATGAGCAGTTCTTC
12,many,TRBV29-1,TRBJ2-7,-,CSVAHLGYEQYF,TGCAGCGTTGCCCACCTAGGCTACGAGCAGTACTTC
17,many,TRBV28,TRBJ1-2,TRBD1,CASSLGGQGAANYGYTF,TGTGCCAGCAGTCTAGGGGGACAGGGGGCGGCTAACTATGGCTACACCTTC
15,many,TRBV28,TRBJ1-5,-,CASSLRDWVDQPQHF,TGTGCCAGCAGTTTGAGGGATTGGGTTGATCAGCCCCAGCATTTT
13,-,TRBV6-1,TRBJ2-5,TRBD2,CASRNPSGETQYF,TGTGCCAGCAGGAATCCTAGCGGAGAGACCCAGTACTTC
15,many,TRBV6-2/TRBV6-3,TRBJ2-3,-,CAIKGRFKGTDTQYF,TGTGCCATCAAGGGAAGGTTTAAAGGCACAGATACGCAGTATTTT
12,many,TRBV20-1,TRBJ2-1,TRBD2,CSARRASGYQFF,TGCAGTGCTAGGAGGGCTAGCGGGTACCAGTTCTTC
13,many,TRBV28,TRBJ1-1,TRBD1,CASTPGGQQEAFF,TGTGCCAGCACCCCCGGGGGACAGCAGGAAGCTTTCTTT
15,many,TRBV27,TRBJ1-6,-,CASSYAPYNGSPLHF,TGTGCCAGCAGTTACGCCCCCTATAATGGTTCACCCCTCCACTTT
14,many,TRBV20-1,TRBJ2-3,-,CSALLVANGKTQYF,TGCAGTGCCCTGCTAGTAGCCAACGGAAAAACGCAGTATTTT
14,many,TRBV20-1,TRBJ2-3,-,CSAETRISTDTQYF,TGCAGTGCCGAAACTCGAATTAGCACAGATACGCAGTATTTT
14,many,TRBV12-3/TRBV12-4,TRBJ2-1,-,CASRPDAGYNEQFF,TGTGCCAGCAGACCCGACGCGGGGTACAATGAGCAGTTCTTC
15,many,TRBV12-3/TRBV12-4,TRBJ2-3,TRBD2,CATRAGGEITDTQYF,TGTGCCACGAGAGCGGGGGGCGAAATCACAGATACGCAGTATTTT
18,medium-sized,TRBV7-2,TRBJ2-7,TRBD1,CASSLVVSRQGASYEQYF,TGTGCCAGCAGCTTAGTGGTTAGCCGGCAGGGGGCCTCCTACGAGCAGTACTTC
15,many,TRBV5-6,TRBJ2-7,TRBD2,CASSPGLAGYQRQYF,TGTGCCAGCAGCCCCGGACTAGCGGGGTATCAAAGGCAGTACTTC
15,many,TRBV4-3,TRBJ1-2,TRBD1,CASSPGTGSIYGYTF,TGCGCCAGCAGCCCGGGGACAGGTTCCATCTATGGCTACACCTTC
16,many,TRBV14,TRBJ1-4,TRBD1,CASSHRAGTGGEKLFF,TGTGCCAGCAGCCACAGAGCCGGGACAGGTGGTGAAAAACTGTTTTTT
13,many,TRBV28,TRBJ1-1,TRBD1,CASSTGQVLKAFF,TGTGCCAGCAGCACGGGACAGGTCTTAAAAGCTTTCTTT